Listed below are T cell receptor beta chains from one sample, sequenced in a study of T cells in Graves' hyperthyroidism and ophthalmopathy. TCRdb re-called the multiplex PCR reads with MiXCR, one entry per CDR3 protein. The sample lists roughly 500,000 distinct CDR3 sequences, roughly 25% occurring once. The sample consisted of blood. These receptors were collected from a young woman with Graves' ophthalmopathy. Both conserved end residues are part of each CDR3. The D gene is left open where the match is weak. Clone sizes are given selectively: once, few, many, or a class where the clone is expanded.

>TRBV12-3/TRBV12-4|TRBJ1-2|-|TRBD1
TGTGCCAGCAGCTCGGGGGACAGCGACCCTAACTATGGCTACACCTTC
CASSSGDSDPNYGYTF
>TRBV6-2/TRBV6-3|TRBJ2-5|-|TRBD2
TGTGCCAGCACTAAGCCCTCTAGCGGCCCGGGAGAGACCCAGTACTTC
CASTKPSSGPGETQYF
>TRBV11-2|TRBJ1-1|many|TRBD1
TGTGCCAGCAGCAGGACAGGGAGGGCTTTCTTT
CASSRTGRAFF
>TRBV28|TRBJ1-1|many|-
TGTGCCAGCAGGTTCAATCTTAACACTGAAGCTTTCTTT
CASRFNLNTEAFF
>TRBV7-2|TRBJ2-5|many|TRBD1
TGTGCCAGCAGCTTGAATACAGGGGTGGTGGAGACCCAGTACTTC
CASSLNTGVVETQYF
>TRBV20-1|TRBJ1-2|many|-
TGCAGTGCTAGAGGGTCGAGGGGGGGGAATGGCTACACCTTC
CSARGSRGGNGYTF
>TRBV6-1|TRBJ1-5|-|-
TGTGCCAGCTCCCATCTTGGGGTCGGTCAGCCCCAGCATTTT
CASSHLGVGQPQHF
>TRBV6-1|TRBJ1-3|few|-
TGTGCCAGCAGTGATACTCTCAACTCTGGAAACACCATATATTTT
CASSDTLNSGNTIYF
>TRBV6-1|TRBJ2-7|-|TRBD1
TGTGCCAGCAGTGGGCCTAGTACAGGGGAGTGGAACTACGAGCAGTACTTC
CASSGPSTGEWNYEQYF
>TRBV11-2|TRBJ1-1|-|-
TGTGCCAGCAGCTTAGTTGCGTTGGGGGCAGGGGCGAACACTGAAGCTTTCTTT
CASSLVALGAGANTEAFF
>TRBV6-5|TRBJ2-3|few|-
TGTGCCAGCAGTTACAGGCCTACACTCACAGATACGCAGTATTTT
CASSYRPTLTDTQYF
>TRBV15|TRBJ2-2|many|-
TGTGCCACCAGCAAGGACCTTTTCCCCGGGGAGCTGTTTTTT
CATSKDLFPGELFF
>TRBV10-3|TRBJ2-7|many|-
TGTGCCATCAGTGAGTCCTATGACGAGCAGTACTTC
CAISESYDEQYF
>TRBV15|TRBJ2-7|few|TRBD1
TGTGCCACCAACACGGACAGGGATGGGAAGTACGAGCAGTACTTC
CATNTDRDGKYEQYF
>TRBV12-3/TRBV12-4|TRBJ1-5|many|-
TGTGCCAGCAGACGGACAGATCAGCCCCAGCATTTT
CASRRTDQPQHF
>TRBV20-1|TRBJ1-5|many|TRBD1
TGCAGTGCTAGAGATCCTCGGGACAGGAATCAGCCCCAGCATTTT
CSARDPRDRNQPQHF
>TRBV7-3|TRBJ2-1|-|TRBD2
TGTGCCAGCAGCTTAATAGGCGGGGGGGTGAATGAGCAGTTCTTC
CASSLIGGGVNEQFF
>TRBV20-1|TRBJ1-1|-|-
TGCAGTGCGCGACTAAACTCTGAAGCTTTCTTT
CSARLNSEAFF
>TRBV29-1|TRBJ1-1|many|-
TGCAGCGTTTCTAGGGGGGGAGGGGTCTTTAGCACTGAAGCTTTCTTT
CSVSRGGGVFSTEAFF
>TRBV27|TRBJ1-3|many|-
TGTGCCAGCAGTGCACAGGGAGGAAACACCATATATTTT
CASSAQGGNTIYF
>TRBV15|TRBJ1-2|-|-
TGTGCCACCAGCAGAGATTGGATTATGGGCTACACCTTC
CATSRDWIMGYTF
>TRBV25-1|TRBJ2-6|few|TRBD1
TGTGCCAGCAGCCACCCGGGACAGGGGAGTCCCAGCTCTGGGGCCAACGTCCTGACTTTC
CASSHPGQGSPSSGANVLTF
>TRBV20-1|TRBJ2-5|-|TRBD1
TGCAGTGCTAGAGAGGCCAGGGGGAGAGAGACCCAGTACTTC
CSAREARGRETQYF
>TRBV12-3/TRBV12-4|TRBJ2-3|many|-
TGTGCCAGCAGTTTTACAGGGACGACAGATACGCAGTATTTT
CASSFTGTTDTQYF
>TRBV12-3/TRBV12-4|TRBJ2-7|many|TRBD1
TGTGCCAGCAGTCCTCGGACAGGGAGCTCCTACGAGCAGTACTTC
CASSPRTGSSYEQYF
>TRBV15|TRBJ2-7|-|-
TGTGCCACCAGCAGAGATCTCCACAGGGTGAGCTCCTACGAGCAGTACTTC
CATSRDLHRVSSYEQYF
>TRBV15|TRBJ1-1|many|-
TGTGCCACCAGCATTCTATACACAGGGACTTTCCCAAGCAGGGCTTTCTTT
CATSILYTGTFPSRAFF
>TRBV6-5|TRBJ1-1|many|-
TGTGCCAGCAGTTACTCTTTGAACACTGAAGCTTTCTTT
CASSYSLNTEAFF
>TRBV9|TRBJ2-7|-|TRBD1
TGTGCCAGCAGCGCATACCTTACAGGGGCGGGTAACGAGCAGTACTTC
CASSAYLTGAGNEQYF
>TRBV5-6|TRBJ2-6|many|-
TGTGCCAGCAGCGGGTCCGCCGGGGCCAACGTCCTGACTTTC
CASSGSAGANVLTF
>TRBV27|TRBJ1-1|many|TRBD1
TGTGCCAGCAGTGCACCCCGACAGGGGGTGAACACTGAAGCTTTCTTT
CASSAPRQGVNTEAFF
>TRBV7-6|TRBJ1-2|many|TRBD1
TGTGCCAGCAGCTTAGGGGAGCGACAGGGGAATGGCTACACCTTC
CASSLGERQGNGYTF
>TRBV28|TRBJ2-5|-|-
TGTGCCAGCAGTCCCTCCTGGGGGGAGACGTCGAGAGAGACCCAGTACTTC
CASSPSWGETSRETQYF
>TRBV20-1|TRBJ2-2|-|TRBD2
TGCAGTGCTAGAGACTTTAGCGGGGGCGCGAACACCGGGGAGCTGTTTTTT
CSARDFSGGANTGELFF
>TRBV11-2|TRBJ1-1|many|-
TGTGCCAGCAGCTTAGTGATGGGGATGAACACTGAAGCTTTCTTT
CASSLVMGMNTEAFF
>TRBV6-1|TRBJ1-5|-|-
TGTGCCAGCACCGGACTGGATTATCAGCCCCAGCATTTT
CASTGLDYQPQHF
>TRBV20-1|TRBJ1-2|many|-
TGCAGTGCTAGTTTGGGGGGCTACACCTTC
CSASLGGYTF
>TRBV12-3/TRBV12-4|TRBJ2-5|few|TRBD2
TGTGCCAGCAGTACGGGACTAGCAAGAATAGGAGAGACCCAGTACTTC
CASSTGLARIGETQYF
>TRBV28|TRBJ1-1|-|-
TGTGCCAGCAGCCCGAAATGGAGGAGAACTGAAGCTTTCTTT
CASSPKWRRTEAFF
>TRBV2|TRBJ2-6|-|-
TGTGCCAGCAGTGAAAATATGCCGAATCCGGGACAACGCTCTGGGGCCAACGTCCTGACTTTC
CASSENMPNPGQRSGANVLTF
>TRBV29-1|TRBJ2-5|-|TRBD2
TGCAGCGCCGAAATATGGACTAGTGATCGGGAGACCCAGTACTTC
CSAEIWTSDRETQYF
>TRBV4-3|TRBJ1-2|-|TRBD1
TGCGCCAGCAGCCAAGTACTCGGGGACAGGGCTAACTATGGCTACACCTTC
CASSQVLGDRANYGYTF
>TRBV12-3/TRBV12-4|TRBJ1-5|-|TRBD1
TGTGCCAGCAGTTTAGAAACAGGGGGTAGCAATCAGCCCCAGCATTTT
CASSLETGGSNQPQHF